Each of the 28 T cell receptor beta chains below was sequenced from the same sample in a study of T-cell memory formation after mild COVID-19. TCRdb re-called the 5' RACE reads with MiXCR, one entry per CDR3 protein. The table shows 250,000 to 400,000 distinct CDR3 sequences, with 13% to 15% occurring only once. Sequenced: PBMCs or a T cell subset sorted from them (not recorded which). These receptors all come from a young man who had mild COVID-19 (a few samples of this study predate the infection). Cell type and time point are not known.

This chain connects TRBV9 to TRBJ1-2; TRBD1 agrees at 7 bases. Per the germline V gene, CDR1 is SGDLS and CDR2 is YYNGEE. The CDR3 runs 16 residues. With V trimmed by 2 bases and J by 8 bases, 15 bases remained unmatched. The CDR3 DNA follows: TGTGCCAGCAGCGTCAGACCTAATGACAGGGTAGGAGGCTACACCTTC. This gives the protein CASSVRPNDRVGGYTF.

This clonotype was detected a few times. The CDR3 nucleotides are TGTGCCAGCAGCCCGCAACGAGCTGGGGCCAACGTCCTGACTTTC. This codes for CASSPQRAGANVLTF. The J gene is TRBJ2-6, the V gene TRBV7-2, with D uncertain. The CDR3 length is 15 residues. CDR1 and CDR2 from the germline V gene are SGHTA and FQGNSA. The germline V and J ends were trimmed by 5 bases and 2 bases, with 10 bases remaining between them.

This clonotype came up a few times. The chain recombines TRBV7-3 with TRBJ2-7, with D unresolved. The CDR3 consists of 14 residues. V gave up 1 base and J gave up 3 bases, with 10 bases separating them. Looked up from germline, CDR1 is SGHTA and CDR2 is FQGTGA. Here the CDR3 DNA reads TGTGCCAGCAGCTTAAACCCTGGGAACTACGAGCAGTACGTC. Translation gives CASSLNPGNYEQYV.

The chain employs TRBV11-2 and TRBJ2-3; D is ambiguous. The germline gives CDR1 SGHAT, CDR2 FQNNGV. Trimming removed 0 bases from V and 1 base from J, with 5 bases in between. The CDR3 is 14 residues long. Written as DNA, the CDR3 is TGTGCCAGCAGCTTAGAGTTCGGCACAGATACGCAGTATTTT. Amino acid sequence: CASSLEFGTDTQYF.

This clonotype was seen at least ten times. The genes are TRBV27 and TRBJ2-5; D tentatively reads TRBD1 or TRBD2 (5 bases each). Germline V gene data show CDR1 as MNHEY and CDR2 as SMNVEV (reference sequence). V lost 6 bases and J 7 bases, leaving 15 bases between the germline ends. The CDR3 sequence is 13 residues long. The CDR3 bases are TGTGCCAGCAGGGGGACCGCCGATATGACCCAGTACTTC. Translation: CASRGTADMTQYF.

This rearrangement joins TRBV20-1 to TRBJ2-6; 7 nucleotides line up with TRBD1. CDR1 is DFQATT, CDR2 SNEGSKA, per germline (reference sequence). V lost 1 base to trimming and J lost 4 bases; unmatched junction nucleotides: 7. The CDR3 extends over 16 amino acids. CDR3 amino acids: CSARAEGASGANVLTF. The CDR3, as DNA: TGCAGTGCTAGAGCAGAGGGGGCGTCGGGGGCCAACGTCCTGACTTTC.

There are a few counts of this clonotype. The CDR3, as DNA: TGTGCCAGCAGCGTAGGCCCACAGGGGGAGGGCTACACCTTC. Translated, it gives CASSVGPQGEGYTF. The V gene is TRBV9, the J gene TRBJ1-2; 8 nucleotides match TRBD1. Germline V gene data show CDR1 as SGDLS and CDR2 as YYNGEE. The CDR3 is 14 residues long. The ends lost 0 bases at V and 8 bases at J; junction bases unmatched: 6.

V and J are TRBV2 and TRBJ1-5, with D unresolved. The V and J ends lost 6 bases and 2 bases respectively, with 8 bases between them. Germline V gene lookup returns CDR1 SNHLY and CDR2 FYNNEI. This CDR3 contains 13 residues. The CDR3, as DNA: TGTGCCAGCAGAACGGAGGGCAATCAGCCCCAGCATTTT. It specifies CASRTEGNQPQHF.

This chain connects TRBV7-6 to TRBJ2-5, with a tentative D call TRBD1 (5 bases). This CDR3 is 14 amino acids long. Per the germline V gene, CDR1 is SGHVS and CDR2 is FNYEAQ. V shed 5 bases and J shed 4 bases, with 14 bases lying between them. CDR3 amino acids: CASSLVGRRETQYF. The DNA for the CDR3 is TGTGCCAGCAGCCTTGTGGGGCGAAGAGAGACCCAGTACTTC.

The chain employs TRBV5-1 and TRBJ1-1, with D maybe TRBD1 (5 bases). From germline, CDR1 is SGHRS and CDR2 YFSETQ. Trimming stripped 5 bases from V and 6 bases from J, with 14 bases between. The CDR3 is 13 residues long. CDR3 in amino acids: CASRRDSYSEAFF. CDR3 DNA sequence: TGCGCCAGCAGAAGAGACAGCTACTCTGAAGCTTTCTTT.

The rearrangement joins TRBV4-3 to TRBJ1-2; 7 bases match TRBD1. Germline values: CDR1 LGHNA, CDR2 YSLEER. The CDR3 loop spans 15 amino acids. V dropped 0 bases and J dropped 3; count of bases not matched to a gene: 4. The CDR3 DNA sequence: TGCGCCAGCAGCCAAGATCCGACAGGGCACTATGGCTACACCTTC. Encoded protein: CASSQDPTGHYGYTF.

In its sample, this clonotype was seen many times. The V call is TRBV6-4, the J call TRBJ2-3; possibly TRBD1 for D (5 bases). Trimming stripped 6 bases from V and 4 bases from J, with 14 bases between. The CDR3 is 14 residues long. Germline V gene lookup returns CDR1 MRHNA and CDR2 SNTAGT. CDR3 sequence reads: CASRPGQGADTQYF. In nucleotides, the CDR3 is TGTGCCAGCAGGCCAGGTCAGGGCGCAGATACGCAGTATTTT.

This chain joins TRBV15 and TRBJ2-1; 9 bases line up with TRBD1. The V gene's germline CDR1 is LNHNV and CDR2 YYDKDF (reference sequence). The junction had 4 bases not matched to a gene; V was cut back by 0 bases and J by 4 bases. This CDR3 contains 16 residues. The CDR3 DNA follows: TGTGCCACCAGCAGAGATTTAGGACAGGGGTACAATGAGCAGTTCTTC. Its translation is CATSRDLGQGYNEQFF.

This chain joins TRBV7-2 and TRBJ2-3, with a possible D match to TRBD2 (5 bases). The ends were cut back, 7 bases at V and 2 bases at J, with 19 bases in the middle. This CDR3 has 16 residues. Germline V gene lookup returns CDR1 SGHTA and CDR2 FQGNSA. The chain's CDR3 is CASIRDPGGSTDTQYF. CDR3 DNA: TGTGCCAGCATCAGAGACCCTGGCGGGTCCACAGATACGCAGTATTTT.

This clonotype was seen a handful of times. The V gene is TRBV18, the J gene TRBJ2-7; perhaps TRBD2 as D (6 bases). V shed 3 bases and J shed 2 bases, with 17 bases lying between them. The CDR3 extends over 16 amino acids. Looked up from germline, CDR1 is KGHSH and CDR2 is LQKENI. CDR3 nucleotide sequence: TGTGCCAGCTCACCCTCTTACCTGACTAGTGCCTACGAGCAGTACTTC. Protein sequence: CASSPSYLTSAYEQYF.

This clonotype was counted between two and nine times. The CDR3 protein is CASSSWHTGNEQFF. Here the CDR3 DNA reads TGTGCCAGCAGCTCCTGGCACACCGGCAATGAGCAGTTCTTC. The chain joins TRBV11-2 to TRBJ2-1; no reliable D call. CDR1 is SGHAT, CDR2 FQNNGV, per germline. The CDR3 sequence is 14 residues long. Between the trimmed V and J ends, which lost 4 bases and 6 bases, there was a span of 13 bases.

This clonotype was seen a handful of times. The chain joins TRBV18 to TRBJ2-1, with 7 bases matching TRBD2. With V trimmed by 3 bases and J by 8 bases, 10 bases remained unmatched. CDR1 and CDR2 (germline): KGHSH, LQKENI. The CDR3 sequence is 15 residues long. CDR3 coding DNA: TGTGCCAGCTCACCCTCAAGGACTAGTTTCGATGAGCAGTTCTTC. It codes for CASSPSRTSFDEQFF.

This clonotype was recorded a few times. The chain has TRBV7-9 and TRBJ1-1, with 10 positions matching TRBD1. Germline values: CDR1 SEHNR, CDR2 FQNEAQ (reference sequence). V dropped 5 bases and J dropped 5; count of bases not matched to a gene: 8. The CDR3 sequence is 15 residues long. The CDR3 region is CASSRSWDRGTEAFF. CDR3 nucleotides: TGTGCCAGCAGCCGGAGTTGGGACAGGGGAACTGAAGCTTTCTTT.

The chain carries TRBV18 and TRBJ1-3, with 8 bases matching TRBD1. The germline CDR1 and CDR2 sequences are KGHSH and LQKENI. The CDR3 runs to 16 residues. The V gene end was trimmed by 5 bases and the J gene end by 0 bases; junction bases not matched to a gene: 6. CDR3 region: CASSAGTGLSGNTIYF. As DNA, the CDR3 is TGTGCCAGCTCAGCCGGGACAGGCCTCTCTGGAAACACCATATATTTT.

This clonotype was counted between two and nine times. V gene TRBV5-1 combines with J gene TRBJ2-1; 7 bases map to TRBD2. Germline CDR1 and CDR2: SGHRS and YFSETQ. This CDR3 has 14 residues. V lost 3 bases to trimming and J lost 11 bases; unmatched junction nucleotides: 11. Here the CDR3 DNA reads TGCGCCAGCAGCTCCAATACGGAGGGAGGGAAGCAGTTCTTC. Encoded protein: CASSSNTEGGKQFF.

This clonotype was counted at least ten times. The chain couples TRBV3-1 to TRBJ1-1; 7 bases match TRBD1. Germline V gene lookup returns CDR1 LGHDT and CDR2 YNNKEL (reference sequence). Trimming took 0 bases from V and 7 from J; bases not matched to a gene: 5. The CDR3 extends over 14 amino acids. The CDR3 region is CASSQDRGCCEAFF. In nucleotides, the CDR3 is TGTGCCAGCAGCCAAGACAGGGGGTGTTGTGAAGCTTTCTTT.

The sample holds a few counts of this clonotype. This sequence joins TRBV24-1 and TRBJ2-3; no clear D. This CDR3 has 13 residues. Germline V gene data show CDR1 as KGHDR and CDR2 as SFDVKD. The V end lost 4 bases, the J end lost 1 base, and 5 bases lay between the germline ends. For the CDR3, the DNA is TGTGCCACCAGTGAAGCCGGCACAGATACGCAGTATTTT. This sequence encodes CATSEAGTDTQYF.

This clonotype turned up a few times. The chain uses TRBV20-1 and TRBJ1-5; D might be TRBD1 (6 bases). CDR3 length: 15 amino acids. Germline V gives CDR1 DFQATT, CDR2 SNEGSKA (reference sequence). The V and J ends lost 4 bases and 5 bases respectively, with 18 bases between them. CDR3 sequence (DNA): TGCAGTGCTACGATAAGTAGGACAGCGCATCAGCCCCAGCATTTT. This codes for CSATISRTAHQPQHF.

The V gene is TRBV7-3, the J gene TRBJ2-5, with 9 positions matching TRBD2. V gave up 2 bases and J gave up 0 bases; unmatched junction bases: 1. CDR1 SGHTA and CDR2 FQGTGA come from the germline V gene. The CDR3 extends over 15 amino acids. The CDR3 spells CASSLLAGYQETQYF. CDR3 DNA: TGTGCCAGCAGCTTACTAGCGGGGTACCAAGAGACCCAGTACTTC. Looking up the rest from reference TRBV7-3 and TRBJ2-5 gives the full variable domain: GAGVSQTPSNKVTEKGKYVELRCDPISGHTALYWYRQSLGQGPEFLIYFQGTGAADDSGLPNDRFFAVRPEGSVSTLKIQRTERGDSAVYLCASSLLAGYQETQYFGPGTRLLVL.

V usage is TRBV9 and J usage is TRBJ2-7; 7 nucleotides line up with TRBD1. CDR3 length: 14 residues. The germline CDR1 and CDR2 sequences are SGDLS and YYNGEE. J gave up 2 bases and V 2 bases, and 4 bases lay outside the gene matches. Written as DNA, the CDR3 is TGTGCCAGCAGCGTGGAACAGGGGCCCTACGAGCAGTACTTC. Its protein product is CASSVEQGPYEQYF. The whole variable domain, filled in from reference TRBV9 and TRBJ2-7, reads DSGVTQTPKHLITATGQRVTLRCSPRSGDLSVYWYQQSLDQGLQFLIQYYNGEERAKGNILERFSAQQFPDLHSELNLSSLELGDSALYFCASSVEQGPYEQYFGPGTRLTVT.

This clonotype has a handful of counts. V gene TRBV6-2 or TRBV6-3 combines with J gene TRBJ2-7, with D unclear. The germline V gene encodes CDR1 MNHEY and CDR2 SVGEGT. The CDR3 is made up of 15 amino acids. V lost 0 bases, J lost 3 bases, and 12 bases lay in between. The CDR3 sequence: CASSYSIMEGYEQYV. For the CDR3, the DNA is TGTGCCAGCAGTTACTCGATCATGGAAGGCTACGAGCAGTACGTC.

The genes are TRBV2 and TRBJ1-2; possible D gene TRBD1, 6 bases. V lost 3 bases and J lost 2, with 10 bases in between. Germline V gene sequence: CDR1 SNHLY, CDR2 FYNNEI. CDR3 size: 14 residues. The CDR3 DNA is TGTGCCAGCAGTGACCAGGGGACCAACTATGGCTACACCTTC. This encodes CASSDQGTNYGYTF.

This clonotype was picked up a small number of times. V is TRBV12-3 or TRBV12-4 and J is TRBJ1-5; no definite D call. CDR3 length: 13 residues. Trimming left V 8 bases short and J 11 bases short, with 19 bases between. CDR3: CASSGSRQGTQHF. The CDR3, as DNA: TGTGCCAGCTCGGGTTCTCGTCAAGGGACCCAGCATTTT.